Presented here are 9 T cell receptor beta chains from one specimen sequenced in a study of identical twins. A single record per CDR3 protein comes from TCRdb applying MiXCR to the 5' RACE reads. Among roughly 720,000 distinct CDR3 sequences, 18% were seen once, and the ten largest hold around 12%. This same sample was also taken into another study, of T cells expressing NK-cell markers.

Sequencing input: PBMCs. These receptors were taken from a woman aged 18-29 years in good health.

This chain links TRBV15 with TRBJ2-3; the match to TRBD2 covers 11 bases. The V gene's germline CDR1 is LNHNV and CDR2 YYDKDF (reference sequence). There are 17 residues in the CDR3. The ends lost 0 bases at V and 6 bases at J; junction bases unmatched: 8. The chain's CDR3 is CATSRDETSGGGDTQYF. In DNA, the CDR3 is TGTGCCACCAGCAGAGATGAAACTAGCGGGGGAGGGGATACGCAGTATTTT.

This sequence joins TRBV20-1 and TRBJ2-1; 7 bases are shared with TRBD2. The CDR3 spans 14 residues. The V gene end was trimmed by 3 bases and the J gene end by 6 bases; junction bases not matched to a gene: 8. The germline gives CDR1 DFQATT, CDR2 SNEGSKA (reference sequence). In DNA, the CDR3 is TGCAGTGCTAGTGGGGGGGGAGTGAGCAATGAGCAGTTCTTC. This gives the protein CSASGGGVSNEQFF.

The genes are TRBV6-1 and TRBJ1-2; 9 bases fit TRBD1. Germline CDR1 and CDR2: MNHNS and SASEGT. After removal of 7 bases from V and 4 bases from J, the junction contained 7 bases not matched to a gene. This CDR3 comprises 14 residues. The CDR3 DNA sequence: TGTGCCAGCAACCCGGGACAGGGCGGCTATGGCTACACCTTC. Residues: CASNPGQGGYGYTF.

This sequence joins TRBV4-3 and TRBJ1-2; D ambiguous. Germline CDR1 LGHNA, CDR2 YSLEER. The CDR3 totals 14 residues. V was trimmed by 1 base and J by 8 bases, leaving 14 bases between them. The CDR3 nucleotides read TGCGCCAGCAGCCAAGGACATGCCGGAGCAGGCTACACCTTC. It specifies CASSQGHAGAGYTF.

The J gene is TRBJ1-5, the V gene TRBV30, with no clear D. Trimming pared 1 base from V and 1 base from J, leaving 8 bases between. Germline V gene data show CDR1 as GTSNPN and CDR2 as SVGIG (reference sequence). The CDR3 spans 14 residues. Here the CDR3 reads CAWSAGASNQPQHF. The CDR3 region has the DNA TGTGCCTGGAGTGCCGGCGCGAGCAATCAGCCCCAGCATTTT. Supplemented by reference TRBV30 and TRBJ1-5, the full variable domain reads SQTIHQWPATLVQPVGSPLSLECTVEGTSNPNLYWYRQAAGRGLQLLFYSVGIGQISSEVPQNLSASRPQDRQFILSSKKLLLSDSGFYLCAWSAGASNQPQHFGDGTRLSIL.

This clonotype was counted ten times or more. This chain links TRBV7-9 with TRBJ2-5; the D is unclear. Germline CDR1 is SEHNR and CDR2 is FQNEAQ (reference sequence). Trimming removed 0 bases at V and 3 bases at J, with 2 bases between. CDR3 length: 12 amino acids. The DNA for the CDR3 is TGTGCCAGCAGCTTAGCGGAAGAGACCCAGTACTTC. Amino acid sequence: CASSLAEETQYF.

The chain couples TRBV20-1 to TRBJ1-2; D uncertain. The length of the CDR3 is 13 residues. Germline values: CDR1 DFQATT, CDR2 SNEGSKA (reference sequence). Between the trimmed V and J ends, which lost 1 base and 2 bases, there was a span of 8 bases. CDR3 sequence: CSARVATNYGYTF. The CDR3, as DNA: TGCAGTGCTAGAGTTGCCACCAACTATGGCTACACCTTC.

The chain joins TRBV5-1 to TRBJ2-7; no reliable D call. The CDR3 length is 11 residues. CDR1 SGHRS and CDR2 YFSETQ come from the germline V gene. V lost 0 bases and J 8 bases, leaving 6 bases between the germline ends. The DNA of the CDR3 is TGCGCCAGCAGCTTGGAATTGAAGCAGTACTTC. It translates to CASSLELKQYF.

This rearrangement joins TRBV6-1 to TRBJ2-1; D is unclear. With 5 bases removed from V and 7 bases from J, the gap between germline ends came to 9 bases. Germline CDR1 reads MNHNS; CDR2 reads SASEGT. This CDR3 region has 12 residues. The CDR3: CASSRPKNEQFF. The CDR3 region has the DNA TGTGCCAGCAGTCGACCTAAGAATGAGCAGTTCTTC.